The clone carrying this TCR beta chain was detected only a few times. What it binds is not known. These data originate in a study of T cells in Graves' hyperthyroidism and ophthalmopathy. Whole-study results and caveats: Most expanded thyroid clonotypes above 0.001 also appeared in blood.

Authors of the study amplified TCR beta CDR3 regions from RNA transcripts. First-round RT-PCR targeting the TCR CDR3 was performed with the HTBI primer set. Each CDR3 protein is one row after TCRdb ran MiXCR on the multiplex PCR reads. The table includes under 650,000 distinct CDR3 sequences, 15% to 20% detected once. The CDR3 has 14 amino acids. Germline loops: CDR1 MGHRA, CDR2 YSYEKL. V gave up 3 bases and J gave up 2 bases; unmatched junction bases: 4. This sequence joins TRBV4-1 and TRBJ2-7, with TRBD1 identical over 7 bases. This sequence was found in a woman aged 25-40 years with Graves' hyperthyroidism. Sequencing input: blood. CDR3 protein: CASSHRDSAYEQYF. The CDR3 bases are TGCGCCAGCAGCCACCGGGACAGCGCCTACGAGCAGTACTTC.